These 22 T cell receptor beta chains originate from one sample sequenced in a study of response to subunit inactivated influenza vaccine. TCRdb reprocessed the RT-PCR reads via MiXCR and lists one record per CDR3 protein. The sample lists a few hundred thousand distinct CDR3 sequences, approximately 7.2% occurring once. The source material was PBMCs from blood, sampled around 25 months after vaccination. These receptors originate from a man aged 45-69 years who received an inactivated influenza vaccine.

This clonotype was observed a few times. The chain combines TRBV5-8 with TRBJ2-1; 14 nucleotides match TRBD2. This CDR3 spans 16 amino acids. The germline gives CDR1 SGHTS, CDR2 YDEGEE. The J segment lost 7 bases and the V segment lost 4 bases, leaving 7 bases of the junction unmatched. CDR3 residues: CASSPGTSGSINEQFF. In DNA, the CDR3 is TGTGCCAGCAGCCCCGGGACTAGCGGGAGTATAAATGAGCAGTTCTTC.

The chain carries TRBV7-9 and TRBJ2-5; no reliable D call. Trimming shortened V by 5 bases and J by 5 bases, and 3 bases separated the two germline ends. Germline V gene lookup returns CDR1 SEHNR and CDR2 FQNEAQ (reference sequence). The CDR3 totals 10 residues. CDR3 sequence: CASSTETQYF. The CDR3 DNA sequence: TGTGCCAGCAGCACGGAGACCCAGTACTTC. Filled out from reference TRBV7-9 and TRBJ2-5, the complete variable domain reads DTGVSQNPRHKITKRGQNVTFRCDPISEHNRLYWYRQTLGQGPEFLTYFQNEAQLEKSRLLSDRFSAERPKGSFSTLEIQRTEQGDSAMYLCASSTETQYFGPGTRLLVL.

The table lists this clonotype with many counts. This sequence joins TRBV5-1 and TRBJ2-3, with 10 positions matching TRBD1. Germline-derived CDR1 and CDR2 are SGHRS and YFSETQ. CDR3 length equals 14 residues. Unmatched junction bases numbered 4, after V lost 4 bases and J lost 5 bases. The CDR3: CASSGQGVQDTQYF. The CDR3 DNA reads TGCGCCAGCAGCGGACAGGGGGTGCAAGATACGCAGTATTTT.

This clonotype was observed many times. V gene TRBV12-3 or TRBV12-4 combines with J gene TRBJ2-5; 8 bases agree with TRBD2. CDR3 size: 14 residues. The V and J ends lost 2 bases and 5 bases, in that order; junction bases with no gene match: 4. CDR3 DNA: TGTGCCAGCAGTTTATCGGGGGGGTTGGAGACCCAGTACTTC. Translation gives CASSLSGGLETQYF.

On this clonotype itself: This could be a read error, since a much larger clone is one nucleotide away. The chain carries TRBV2 and TRBJ1-2; TRBD1 matches at 9 bases. From germline, CDR1 is SNHLY and CDR2 FYNNEI. CDR3 length: 14 amino acids. Trimming took 5 bases from V and 6 from J; bases not matched to a gene: 7. The CDR3 protein is CASSTAQGANGYTF. CDR3 coding DNA: TGTGCCAGCAGTACGGCACAGGGGGCTAATGGCTACACCTTC.

This clonotype was counted between two and nine times. The V call is TRBV7-8, the J call TRBJ2-7; the match to TRBD2 covers 10 bases. CDR1 and CDR2 from the germline V gene are SGHVS and FQNEAQ. The CDR3 loop spans 16 amino acids. Losses at the gene ends were 3 bases for V and 2 bases for J; bases not matched to a gene: 7. The CDR3 is CASSFHVTSGTYEQYF. The CDR3 DNA is TGTGCCAGCAGCTTCCACGTTACTAGCGGGACCTACGAGCAGTACTTC. The full variable domain, rest sourced from reference TRBV7-8 and TRBJ2-7, is GAGVSQSPRYKVAKRGQDVALRCDPISGHVSLFWYQQALGQGPEFLTYFQNEAQLDKSGLPSDRFFAERPEGSVSTLKIQRTQQEDSAVYLCASSFHVTSGTYEQYFGPGTRLTVT.

This chain links TRBV29-1 with TRBJ2-7; 7 nucleotides agree with TRBD2. Germline loops: CDR1 SQVTM, CDR2 ANQGSEA. Trimming at V came to 4 bases and at J to 2 bases, leaving 2 bases not matched to a gene. The CDR3 has 12 residues. This chain's CDR3 is CSVGGGTYEQYF. In DNA, the CDR3 is TGCAGCGTTGGGGGGGGAACCTACGAGCAGTACTTC.

The chain is built from TRBV25-1 and TRBJ1-1, with unresolved D. Germline assignment: CDR1 MGHDK and CDR2 SYGVNS. V dropped 2 bases and J dropped 5 bases, with 9 bases sitting between them. The CDR3 consists of 13 residues. CDR3 sequence reads: CASSELGQTEAFF. In nucleotides, the CDR3 is TGTGCCAGCAGTGAACTCGGTCAGACTGAAGCTTTCTTT.

This clonotype appeared a few times. This chain joins TRBV19 and TRBJ2-5; 7 bases align to TRBD2. Germline CDR1 reads LNHDA; CDR2 reads SQIVND (reference sequence). The V segment lost 4 bases and the J segment 2 bases; nucleotides outside the gene matches: 4. The CDR3 sequence is 14 residues long. CDR3 coding DNA: TGTGCCAGTAGTACGGGACTACATCAAGAGACCCAGTACTTC. This sequence encodes CASSTGLHQETQYF. Full variable domain (missing parts from reference TRBV19 and TRBJ2-5): DGGITQSPKYLFRKEGQNVTLSCEQNLNHDAMYWYRQDPGQGLRLIYYSQIVNDFQKGDIAEGYSVSREKKESFPLTVTSAQKNPTAFYLCASSTGLHQETQYFGPGTRLLVL.

The chain links TRBV11-3 to TRBJ2-2; 8 bases line up with TRBD2. The CDR3 has 14 residues. Per the germline V gene, CDR1 is SGHNT and CDR2 is YENEEA. After removal of 5 bases from V and 7 bases from J, the junction contained 6 bases not matched to a gene. This chain's CDR3 is CASSPGTRSGELFF. DNA for the CDR3: TGTGCCAGCAGCCCCGGGACTAGAAGCGGGGAGCTGTTTTTT.

There are many counts of this clonotype. The V gene is TRBV12-3 or TRBV12-4, the J gene TRBJ1-2; 8 bases match TRBD1. Trimming cost V 8 bases and J 3 bases; bases outside gene matches: 5. The CDR3 is 13 amino acids. DNA of the CDR3: TGTGCCAGCTGCTCGGACAGGGACTATGGCTACACCTTC. This codes for CASCSDRDYGYTF.

This clonotype was counted between two and nine times. V and J are TRBV25-1 and TRBJ2-5; TRBD2 agrees at 7 bases. V lost 1 base and J lost 3; bases outside the gene matches: 5. The CDR3 sequence is 15 residues long. Germline-derived CDR1 and CDR2 are MGHDK and SYGVNS. This CDR3 reads CASSEFGGSEETQYF. DNA of the CDR3: TGTGCCAGCAGTGAATTTGGCGGGAGCGAAGAGACCCAGTACTTC.

This clonotype was detected many times. This chain joins TRBV12-3 or TRBV12-4 and TRBJ2-7; D uncertain. The CDR3 spans 13 residues. V lost 5 bases and J lost 1, with 9 bases in between. The CDR3 loop reads CASSPPVSYEQYF. The DNA for the CDR3 is TGTGCCAGCAGTCCCCCGGTTTCCTACGAGCAGTACTTC.

This clonotype was seen a handful of times. CDR3 sequence reads: CATSDERGGRYNEQFF. CDR3 nucleotide sequence: TGTGCCACCAGTGACGAACGGGGGGGCCGGTACAATGAGCAGTTCTTC. The chain links TRBV24-1 to TRBJ2-1; 8 nucleotides agree with TRBD2. This CDR3 comprises 16 residues. V shed 4 bases, J shed 4 bases, and the junction held 8 bases outside the gene matches. Germline values: CDR1 KGHDR, CDR2 SFDVKD.

This clonotype was counted at least ten times. This chain connects TRBV5-1 to TRBJ2-5, with D maybe TRBD2 (6 bases). The CDR3 sequence is 16 residues long. Germline CDR1 and CDR2: SGHRS and YFSETQ. Trimming took 6 bases from V and 1 from J, leaving 19 bases between them. CDR3 region: CASTPGAGFSQETQYF. The CDR3, as DNA: TGCGCCAGCACCCCCGGGGCGGGGTTCTCCCAAGAGACCCAGTACTTC.

This rearrangement joins TRBV2 to TRBJ2-5; D gene unclear. The CDR3 covers 13 residues. With 3 bases removed from V and 5 bases from J, the gap between germline ends came to 10 bases. Germline loops: CDR1 SNHLY, CDR2 FYNNEI. For the CDR3, the DNA is TGTGCCAGCAGTGACGTCTATTGGGAGACCCAGTACTTC. It translates to CASSDVYWETQYF. Using reference TRBV2 and TRBJ2-5 for the parts outside the CDR3, the full variable domain is EPEVTQTPSHQVTQMGQEVILRCVPISNHLYFYWYRQILGQKVEFLVSFYNNEISEKSEIFDDQFSVERPDGSNFTLKIRSTKLEDSAMYFCASSDVYWETQYFGPGTRLLVL.

This clonotype was counted at least ten times. This chain's CDR3 is CASSKTHEQYF. CDR3 bases: TGTGCCAGCAGCAAAACCCACGAGCAGTACTTC. The chain links TRBV3-1 to TRBJ2-7, with D uncertain. The CDR3 loop spans 11 amino acids. The V gene's germline CDR1 is LGHDT and CDR2 YNNKEL (reference sequence). V lost 5 bases and J lost 5, with 7 bases in between.

This clonotype was observed at least ten times. The rearrangement links TRBV3-1 to TRBJ2-6, with 7 bases aligning to TRBD1. CDR1 is LGHDT and CDR2 is YNNKEL in the germline V gene (reference sequence). V lost 4 bases to trimming and J lost 4 bases; unmatched junction nucleotides: 10. The CDR3 loop spans 17 amino acids. In DNA, the CDR3 is TGTGCCAGCAGCCGAGGGACAGTTCAGACGGGGGCCAACGTCCTGACTTTC. Translated: CASSRGTVQTGANVLTF.

This clonotype was observed a handful of times. The rearrangement uses TRBV4-1 and TRBJ1-2, with TRBD1 matching over 7 bases. The trim removed 4 bases at V and 6 bases at J, leaving 8 bases unmatched. The CDR3 sequence is 14 residues long. Germline V lookup: CDR1 MGHRA, CDR2 YSYEKL. CDR3 sequence (DNA): TGCGCCAGCAGCCCAGTACAGGGGAATAATGGCTACACCTTC. Amino acids: CASSPVQGNNGYTF.

This clonotype was picked up a small number of times. This chain joins TRBV5-5 and TRBJ2-2, with 8 bases identical to TRBD1. Germline loops: CDR1 SGHKS, CDR2 YYEKEE (reference sequence). The CDR3 totals 17 residues. The V gene end was trimmed by 3 bases and the J gene end by 0 bases; junction bases not matched to a gene: 7. CDR3 bases: TGTGCCAGCAGCTCGGACAGGGCAGGCCCGAACACCGGGGAGCTGTTTTTT. It specifies CASSSDRAGPNTGELFF.

This chain connects TRBV20-1 to TRBJ1-1; D gene unclear. V was trimmed by 2 bases and J by 5 bases, leaving 15 bases between them. Per the germline V gene, CDR1 is DFQATT and CDR2 is SNEGSKA (reference sequence). CDR3 length: 14 amino acids. For the CDR3, the DNA is TGCAGTGCTAGATTCGGTTCCCTGGGGACTGAAGCTTTCTTT. It codes for CSARFGSLGTEAFF.

This clonotype was found many times. This chain links TRBV5-1 with TRBJ1-5, with a weak D call TRBD1 (6 bases). Between the trimmed V and J ends, which lost 0 bases and 7 bases, there was a span of 11 bases. The CDR3 consists of 14 residues. Germline V CDR1 and CDR2: SGHRS, YFSETQ. This chain's CDR3 is CASSLAGVGQPQHF. The CDR3 DNA is TGCGCCAGCAGCTTGGCAGGGGTCGGACAGCCCCAGCATTTT.